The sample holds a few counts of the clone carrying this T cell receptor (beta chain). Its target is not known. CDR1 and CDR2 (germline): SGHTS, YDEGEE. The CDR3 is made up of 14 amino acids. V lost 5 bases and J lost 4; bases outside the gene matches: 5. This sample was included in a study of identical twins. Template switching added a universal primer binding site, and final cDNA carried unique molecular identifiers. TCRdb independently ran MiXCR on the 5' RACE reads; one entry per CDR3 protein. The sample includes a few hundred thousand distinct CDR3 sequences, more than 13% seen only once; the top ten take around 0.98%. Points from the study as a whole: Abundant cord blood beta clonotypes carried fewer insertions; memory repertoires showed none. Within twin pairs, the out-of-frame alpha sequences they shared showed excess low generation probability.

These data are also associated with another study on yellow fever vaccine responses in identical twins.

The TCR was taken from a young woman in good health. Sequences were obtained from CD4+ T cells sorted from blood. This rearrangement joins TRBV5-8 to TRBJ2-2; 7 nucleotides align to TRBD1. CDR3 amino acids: CASSLTGTTGELFF. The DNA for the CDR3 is TGTGCCAGCAGTCTGACAGGGACCACCGGGGAGCTGTTTTTT.